The table lists the clone carrying this TCR beta chain with many counts. The antigen is undetermined. The genes and germline here are from mouse. Read coverage stops 4 residues before the CDR3 terminus; the germline J gene supplies the remainder. The record originates from a study of CD8+ T cells in alopecia areata. Study details: The roughly 6-11-week-old female C3H/HeJ mice were given skin taken from approximately 6-12-month-old C3H/HeJ graft donors that had spontaneous alopecia.

Study findings and constraints: TCR sharing across patients was less clear than in mice, possibly HLA-related. Besides other cells, scalp samples also yield sequences of resident alphabeta T cells from normal skin. Especially in alopecia totalis/universalis, lesional scalp showed greater clonality than normal scalp did.

The CDR3 loop spans 14 amino acids. Germline CDR1 is NNHDY and CDR2 is SYVADS. V was pared by 2 bases and J by 4 bases, with 2 bases of the junction left unmatched. As the sequencing template, cDNA was produced by extracting RNA and reverse transcribing it. Generated by immunoSEQ multiplex PCR, the TCRdb table keeps only in-frame clones and is missing some. This sample has more than 90,000 clones, each found more than once. This rearrangement joins TRBV13-3 to TRBJ1-2; 10 bases line up with TRBD1. The source material was lesional skin. This clonotype originated in a C3H/HeJ mouse with alopecia areata. These mice share the MHC haplotype H2-k. Incomplete CDR3 DNA: TGTGCCAGCAGTGAGGGGACAGGGGCCTCC. Its translation is CASSEGTGAS. The full-length CDR3 reads as CASSEGTGASDYTF.